A single T cell receptor beta chain is shown here with its context. In the original analysis: The assay estimated nucleated cells by amplifying reference gene primers. Profiled with immunoSEQ multiplex PCR; TCRdb holds only in-frame clones, not every one. The V and J calls and clone size come from that table; D and trimming were worked out from the DNA. Here the sample spans about 210,000 clones, roughly 85% being singletons. This specimen comes from a study of blood T cell repertoires in COVID-19. Germline CDR1 SEHNR, CDR2 FQNEAQ (reference sequence). V gave up 11 bases and J gave up 2 bases; unmatched junction bases: 11. The CDR3 extends over 14 amino acids. Seattle enrolled patients during active infection and tracked them longitudinally.

Sequencing was done on a sample of peripheral blood. V is TRBV7-9 and J is TRBJ1-1; 7 bases fit TRBD1. This TCR was sampled from a woman aged 65 to 85 with COVID-19, enrolled during active disease. The CDR3 bases are TGTGCCGGAAAGGGGGCAGCGATAAACACTGAAGCTTTCTTT. Its translation: CAGKGAAINTEAFF.